The source of this T cell receptor (beta chain) is a study of blood T cells in healthy people across ages. About the research overall: Roughly one uniquely barcoded beta molecule per two T cells was captured.

The use of a sample-barcoded 5' primer and a J-beta primer mix characterized a second PCR of about 6 to 12 cycles. TCRdb called the 5' RACE reads again in MiXCR, with one record for every CDR3 protein. Found here are 1.8 million or so distinct CDR3 sequences, approximately 39% of them singletons; the top ten hold approximately 22%. At least 5.5 micrograms of total RNA were extracted per sample. V shed 1 base, J shed 0 bases, and the junction held 18 bases outside the gene matches. This CDR3 has 22 residues. Germline CDR1 is SGHDN and CDR2 is FVKESK. The sequence derives from a human donor in good health. The sequencing sample was made of blood. This chain joins TRBV14 and TRBJ2-6; TRBD1 matches at 7 bases. The DNA of the CDR3 is TGTGCCAGCAGCCAAGTTTATGTGGATCTGGGGGACAGAGACTCTGGGGCCAACGTCCTGACTTTC. The encoded protein is CASSQVYVDLGDRDSGANVLTF.